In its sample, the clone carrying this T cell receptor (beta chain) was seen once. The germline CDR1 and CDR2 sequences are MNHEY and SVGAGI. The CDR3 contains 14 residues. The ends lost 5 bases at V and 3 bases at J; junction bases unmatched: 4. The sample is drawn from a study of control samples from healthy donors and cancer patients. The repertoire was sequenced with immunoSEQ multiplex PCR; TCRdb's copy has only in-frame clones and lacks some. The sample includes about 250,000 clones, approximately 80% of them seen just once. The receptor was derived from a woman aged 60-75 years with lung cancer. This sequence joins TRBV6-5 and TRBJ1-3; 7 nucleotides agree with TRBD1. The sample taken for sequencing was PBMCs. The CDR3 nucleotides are TGTGCCAGCAGTATGACAGGGATTGGAAACACCATATATTTT. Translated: CASSMTGIGNTIYF.